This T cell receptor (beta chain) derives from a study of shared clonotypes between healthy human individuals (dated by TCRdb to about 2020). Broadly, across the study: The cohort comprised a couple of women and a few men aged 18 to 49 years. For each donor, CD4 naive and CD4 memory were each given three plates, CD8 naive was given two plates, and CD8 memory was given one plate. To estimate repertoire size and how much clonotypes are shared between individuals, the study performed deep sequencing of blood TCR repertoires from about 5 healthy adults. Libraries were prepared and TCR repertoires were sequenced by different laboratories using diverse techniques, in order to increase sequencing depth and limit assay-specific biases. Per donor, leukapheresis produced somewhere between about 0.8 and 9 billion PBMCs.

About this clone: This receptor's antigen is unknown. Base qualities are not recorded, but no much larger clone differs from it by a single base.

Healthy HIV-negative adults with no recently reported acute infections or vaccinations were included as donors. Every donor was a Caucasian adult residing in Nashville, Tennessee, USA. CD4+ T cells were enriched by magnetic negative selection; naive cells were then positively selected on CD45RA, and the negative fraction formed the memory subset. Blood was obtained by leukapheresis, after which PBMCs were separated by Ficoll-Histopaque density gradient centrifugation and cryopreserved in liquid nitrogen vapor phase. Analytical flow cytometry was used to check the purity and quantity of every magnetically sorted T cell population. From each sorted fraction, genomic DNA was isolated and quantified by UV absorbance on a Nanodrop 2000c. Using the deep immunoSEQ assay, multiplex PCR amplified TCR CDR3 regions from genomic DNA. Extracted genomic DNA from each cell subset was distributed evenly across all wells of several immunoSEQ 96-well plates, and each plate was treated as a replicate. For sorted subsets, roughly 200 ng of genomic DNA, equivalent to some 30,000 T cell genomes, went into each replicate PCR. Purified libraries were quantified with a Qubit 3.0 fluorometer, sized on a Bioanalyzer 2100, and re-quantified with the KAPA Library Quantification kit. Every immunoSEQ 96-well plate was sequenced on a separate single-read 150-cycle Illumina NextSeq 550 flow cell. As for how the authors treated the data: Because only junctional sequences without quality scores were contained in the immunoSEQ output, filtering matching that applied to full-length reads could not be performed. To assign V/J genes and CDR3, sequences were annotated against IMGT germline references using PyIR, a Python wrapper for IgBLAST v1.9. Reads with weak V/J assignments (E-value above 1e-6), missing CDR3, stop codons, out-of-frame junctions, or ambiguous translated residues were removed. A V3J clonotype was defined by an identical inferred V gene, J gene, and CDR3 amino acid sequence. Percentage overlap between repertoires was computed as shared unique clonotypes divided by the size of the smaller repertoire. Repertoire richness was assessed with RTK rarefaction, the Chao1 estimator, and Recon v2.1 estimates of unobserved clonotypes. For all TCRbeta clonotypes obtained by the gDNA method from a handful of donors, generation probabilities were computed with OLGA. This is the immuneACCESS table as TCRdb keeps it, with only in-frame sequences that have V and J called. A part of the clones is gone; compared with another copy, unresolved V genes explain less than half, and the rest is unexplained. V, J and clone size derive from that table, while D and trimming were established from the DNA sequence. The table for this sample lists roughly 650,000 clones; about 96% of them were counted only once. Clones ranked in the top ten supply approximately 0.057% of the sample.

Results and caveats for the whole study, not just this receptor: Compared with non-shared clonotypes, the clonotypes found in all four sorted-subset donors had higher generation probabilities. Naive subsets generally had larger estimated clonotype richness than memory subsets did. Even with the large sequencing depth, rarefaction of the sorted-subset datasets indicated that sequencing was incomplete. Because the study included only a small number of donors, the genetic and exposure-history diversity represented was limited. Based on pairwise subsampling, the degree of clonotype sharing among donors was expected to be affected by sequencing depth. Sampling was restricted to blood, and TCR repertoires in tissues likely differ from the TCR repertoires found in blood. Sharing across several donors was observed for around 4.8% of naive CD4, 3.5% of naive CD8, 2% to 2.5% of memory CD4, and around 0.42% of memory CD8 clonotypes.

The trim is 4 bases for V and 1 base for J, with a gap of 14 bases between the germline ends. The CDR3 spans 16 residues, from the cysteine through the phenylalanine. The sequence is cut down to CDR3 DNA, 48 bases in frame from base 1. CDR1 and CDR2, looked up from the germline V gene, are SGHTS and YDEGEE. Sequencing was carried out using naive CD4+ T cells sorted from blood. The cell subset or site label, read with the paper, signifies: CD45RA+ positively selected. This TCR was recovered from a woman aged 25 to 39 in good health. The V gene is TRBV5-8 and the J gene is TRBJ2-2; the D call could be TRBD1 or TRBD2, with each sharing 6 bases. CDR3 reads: CASSLLGGLNTGELFF. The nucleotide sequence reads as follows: TGTGCCAGCAGCCTTTTGGGGGGCTTGAACACCGGGGAGCTGTTTTTT.